This section outlines one T cell receptor beta chain sequence together with its context. No cognate antigen has been identified for it. No much larger clonotype is one base removed from it; base qualities were not supplied. The data were taken from a study of CD8+ T cells in alopecia areata (dated by TCRdb to 2016 to 2019). Looking at the study overall: Treated patients were enrolled in an open-label pilot trial of oral tofacitinib, 5 to 10 mg twice daily, for moderate-to-severe alopecia areata. In treated patients, disease severity was measured using the SALT score, which gives the percentage of scalp surface area affected. Scalp tissue and sorted CD4+ and CD8+ peripheral blood T cells from patchy and totalis/universalis alopecia areata patients and from healthy controls were covered by human TCRbeta sequencing. Patients received tofacitinib for 6 to 18 months and were then followed off drug for 6 months to check for delayed response and recurrence. Biopsies were taken from tofacitinib-treated patients at baseline and again at 4 and 24 weeks into treatment, and several of those patients also had a later scalp biopsy. immunoSEQ multiplex PCR using 35 Vbeta forward primers and 13 Jbeta reverse primers was used to amplify TCRbeta CDR3 regions. RNA came from the PAXgene miRNA kit for fixed scalp, the miRNeasy kit for PBMCs, and the RNeasy kit for mouse skin. Scalp clonality was compared across normal scalp (n=4), patchy alopecia areata scalp (n=8), and alopecia totalis/universalis scalp (n=8). High-throughput TCRbeta sequencing was used to examine T cell clonal expansion in alopecia areata in both the C3H/HeJ mouse model and human patients.

Broad study findings and their caveats: The treated cohort was small, with a single nonresponder, so links between baseline CD8+ expansion and response need larger studies. Unlike mouse skin, which is dominated by gammadelta T cells, normal human skin has resident alphabeta T cells that are also sequenced, and this complicates analysis of the scalp TCR repertoire. Compared with mice, TCR sequences shared between patients were less clear, possibly partly because of HLA diversity across the patient population. Lesional scalp, especially in alopecia totalis/universalis, showed higher clonality and more expanded CD8+ clones than normal scalp, suggesting antigenic drive. Tofacitinib significantly lowered scalp clonality and the number of expanded CD8+ clones among the top 100 scalp clones. Many expanded lesional clones were found to persist in scalp and blood during tofacitinib treatment, and relapse after treatment cessation may be partly explained by this persistence.

Here V drops 4 bases and J drops 1 base, and the junction holds 4 bases not matched to any gene. The CDR3 spans 16 residues, from the cysteine through the phenylalanine. The kept DNA is CDR3 alone, 48 bases in frame from the first base. Via the germline V gene (reference sequence), CDR1 is MNHEY and CDR2 SMNVEV. This specimen's time point label, per the study, means: 4 weeks on oral tofacitinib. The treatment or condition label corresponds to: oral pan-JAK inhibitor, 5-10 mg twice daily. From alopecia areata patients, peripheral blood was collected along with lesional scalp punch biopsies. After PBMCs were isolated by density centrifugation and stained for CD3, CD4 and CD8, a FACSAria was used to sort CD4+ and CD8+ T cells. The library was prepared using the immunoSEQ multiplex PCR assay. RNA was extracted from all samples and reverse transcribed into cDNA, which served as template for TCR sequencing. SuperScript III was used for first-strand cDNA synthesis, primed with a 2:1 mix of oligo-dT and random hexamers. A synthetic immune receptor repertoire was used to gauge amplification bias, and whatever bias remained was removed computationally. The authors' pipeline ran thus. Raw reads were preprocessed for error removal, and CDR3 was defined according to IMGT conventions as running from the conserved cysteine to phenylalanine. Clonality was computed by normalizing Shannon entropy by log2 of the number of productive unique TCRs and subtracting the result from 1. Scalp TCRbeta sequences were cross-referenced with sorted blood CD4 and CD8 repertoires so that the CD4 or CD8 identity of scalp clones could be inferred. This is the immuneACCESS table as TCRdb keeps it, with only in-frame sequences that have V and J called. A part of the clones is gone; compared with another copy, unresolved V genes explain less than half, and the rest is unexplained. Clonal size and the V and J genes are those of that table, whereas D and trimming came from the DNA. In all, the sample holds over 150,000 clones, and 45% to 75% of those were seen once. Less than 3.5% of the sample lies in the top ten.

The chain links TRBV27 with TRBJ2-2; the junction holds 9 bases that match TRBD2. This sequence originates from a human donor with alopecia areata. The specimen was CD4+ T cells sorted from blood, collected at week 4, from a patient treated with tofacitinib. The nucleotides read TGTGCCAGCAGTTCTCTAGCGGGGCGGAACACCGGGGAGCTGTTTTTT. Its protein product is CASSSLAGRNTGELFF.